This paragraph covers one TCR beta chain sequence. Its specificity is unknown. The sample comes from a study of CD8+ T cells in alopecia areata. Broader study findings: Whereas mice showed it more clearly, TCR sharing across patients was murkier, possibly because of HLA.

Germline lookup yields CDR1 SQVTM and CDR2 ANQGSEA. J lost 4 bases, V lost 3 bases, and 3 bases had no gene match. CDR3 length: 12 amino acids. Sequencing relied on a cDNA template that was reverse transcribed from extracted RNA. The method was immunoSEQ multiplex PCR; TCRdb's version includes in-frame clones alone and lacks a portion of them. This table has 200,000 or so clones, about three fifths appearing once. Sorting from PBMCs produced CD4+ and CD8+ T cells. The sequence was obtained from a human donor with alopecia areata. The J gene is TRBJ2-7, the V gene TRBV29-1; 7 bases are a match to TRBD2. Material: CD4+ T cells sorted from blood, obtained at week 0. The CDR3 nucleotides read TGCAGCGTTGATGGGGAGGGGTACGAGCAGTACTTC. Its translation is CSVDGEGYEQYF.